The 31 T cell receptor beta chains below were found in one sample sequenced in a study of read filtering for tumor transcriptome and immune sequencing. Molecular barcoded adaptors covering alpha/delta and beta/gamma chains were used on approximately 400 ng RNA. TCRdb reprocessed the reads with MiXCR, giving one entry per CDR3 protein. The sample carries fewer than 30,000 distinct CDR3 sequences, 20% to 25% recorded once. Source material: a population of CD138-negative cells sorted from bone marrow. Source of these receptors: a donor at least 40 years old with multiple myeloma.

The chain joins TRBV14 to TRBJ2-3; D remains unclear. The V end lost 3 bases, the J end lost 5 bases, and 18 bases lay between the germline ends. CDR3 length: 16 residues. Per the germline V gene, CDR1 is SGHDN and CDR2 is FVKESK. The CDR3 sequence is CASSQPKGGLGDTQYF. The CDR3 DNA reads TGTGCCAGCAGCCAGCCCAAGGGCGGCTTGGGAGATACGCAGTATTTT.

V gene TRBV5-6 combines with J gene TRBJ2-3; 10 bases agree with TRBD1. Germline loops: CDR1 SGHDT, CDR2 YYEEEE. V shed 3 bases and J 5 bases; nucleotides not matched to a gene: 6. The CDR3 length is 15 residues. The CDR3 is CASSSTGGAGDTQYF. CDR3 nucleotide sequence: TGTGCCAGCAGCTCGACAGGGGGCGCGGGAGATACGCAGTATTTT.

This clonotype was counted many times. The chain recombines TRBV6-5 with TRBJ2-5, with 7 bases matching TRBD2. The V segment lost 0 bases and the J segment 4 bases; nucleotides outside the gene matches: 8. Germline loops: CDR1 MNHEY, CDR2 SVGAGI. This CDR3 comprises 16 residues. CDR3: CASSYSPGGGGETQYF. For the CDR3, the DNA is TGTGCCAGCAGTTACTCGCCTGGGGGGGGAGGAGAGACCCAGTACTTC.

This clonotype has a count of ten or more. V gene TRBV7-9 combines with J gene TRBJ2-5, with D tentatively TRBD1 (6 bases). Per germline, CDR1 SEHNR and CDR2 FQNEAQ (reference sequence). V lost 5 bases and J lost 5, with 18 bases in between. CDR3 length: 15 residues. The CDR3, as DNA: TGTGCCAGCAGCCTCCAGGGACATCCGCCGGAGACCCAGTACTTC. Translated, it gives CASSLQGHPPETQYF.

CDR3 sequence: CASSQDNTDQSGANVLTF. The CDR3 DNA follows: TGCGCCAGCAGCCAAGACAACACGGATCAGTCTGGGGCCAACGTCCTGACTTTC. The rearrangement links TRBV4-1 to TRBJ2-6; no definite D call. This CDR3 comprises 18 residues. Trimming removed 0 bases at V and 1 base at J, with 13 bases between. In germline, CDR1 is MGHRA, CDR2 YSYEKL.

This clonotype was detected ten times or more. V is TRBV20-1 and J is TRBJ2-1; D perhaps matches TRBD2 (6 bases). The CDR3 length is 15 residues. Germline V lookup: CDR1 DFQATT, CDR2 SNEGSKA (reference sequence). V lost 3 bases to trimming and J lost 9 bases, with 21 bases between them. CDR3 protein: CSASSSQRADFEQFF. CDR3 DNA: TGCAGTGCTAGTTCTTCACAGCGGGCGGATTTTGAGCAGTTCTTC.

This clonotype has ten or more counts. The chain carries TRBV10-3 and TRBJ2-2; D is tentatively TRBD1 or TRBD2 (6 bases each). Germline CDR1 reads ENHRY; CDR2 reads SYGVKD. There are 12 residues in the CDR3. Deletions cut 8 bases from V and 6 bases from J, with 10 bases between. CDR3 protein: CAIGGHSGELFF. The CDR3 nucleotides read TGTGCCATCGGGGGGCACTCCGGGGAGCTGTTTTTT.

V and J are TRBV7-3 and TRBJ1-2; 8 positions agree with TRBD1. The CDR3 is made up of 15 amino acids. CDR1 is SGHTA, CDR2 FQGTGA, per germline. J was trimmed by 5 bases and V by 8 bases; bases with no gene match: 13. The CDR3 protein is CASAKVSGGGYGYTF. CDR3 bases: TGTGCCAGCGCTAAGGTGTCAGGGGGCGGTTATGGCTACACCTTC.

Only one count was recorded for this clonotype. The chain uses TRBV6-1 and TRBJ1-5; unclear D gene. V lost 4 bases to trimming and J lost 0 bases, with 10 bases between them. The CDR3 is 15 residues long. Germline V gene sequence: CDR1 MNHNS, CDR2 SASEGT. CDR3 bases: TGTGCCAGCAGTGGGTCAGACTATAGCAATCAGCCCCAGCATTTT. This gives the protein CASSGSDYSNQPQHF.

The J gene is TRBJ2-7, the V gene TRBV4-1; 7 nucleotides agree with TRBD1. Germline CDR1 and CDR2: MGHRA and YSYEKL. Trimming at V came to 0 bases and at J to 0 bases, leaving 8 bases not matched to a gene. The CDR3 totals 17 residues. CDR3 in DNA: TGCGCCAGCAGCCAAGATGGGTACAGGGGCTTCTCCTACGAGCAGTACTTC. Amino acid sequence: CASSQDGYRGFSYEQYF.

Regarding this clonotype: This may stem from a read error, because a much larger clone lies one nucleotide away. CDR3 nucleotides: TGCGGTGTCGAGGGAGGAGAGACCCAGTACTTC. It translates to CGVEGGETQYF. The V call is TRBV20-1, the J call TRBJ2-5, with TRBD2 as a possible D gene (6 bases). This CDR3 comprises 11 residues. CDR1 DFQATT and CDR2 SNEGSKA come from the germline V gene (reference sequence).

This clonotype showed up just a few times. J is TRBJ1-5 and V is TRBV3-1; D is ambiguous. There are 16 residues in the CDR3. V was pared by 4 bases and J by 4 bases, with 17 bases between. The germline V gene has CDR1 LGHDT and CDR2 YNNKEL (reference sequence). CDR3 amino acids: CASSPAGGVVNQPQHF. In nucleotides, the CDR3 is TGTGCCAGCAGCCCTGCCGGCGGGGTTGTTAATCAGCCCCAGCATTTT.

The chain is built from TRBV11-2 and TRBJ1-3, with D uncertain. Germline V gene sequence: CDR1 SGHAT, CDR2 FQNNGV. The CDR3 extends over 14 amino acids. Trimming left V 1 base short and J 4 bases short, with 8 bases between. CDR3 in DNA: TGTGCCAGCAGCTTAGTCGGAGCGGGAAACACCATATATTTT. Its translation is CASSLVGAGNTIYF. Combining the CDR3 with reference TRBV11-2 and TRBJ1-3 gives the whole variable domain EAGVAQSPRYKIIEKRQSVAFWCNPISGHATLYWYQQILGQGPKLLIQFQNNGVVDDSQLPKDRFSAERLKGVDSTLKIQPAKLEDSAVYLCASSLVGAGNTIYFGEGSWLTVV.

This clonotype has just a few counts. The chain has TRBV5-1 and TRBJ2-3, with D possibly being TRBD1 or TRBD2 (5 bases each). The CDR3 is 13 residues long. Germline assignment: CDR1 SGHRS and CDR2 YFSETQ. With 4 bases removed from V and 1 base from J, the gap between germline ends came to 7 bases. CDR3 nucleotide sequence: TGCGCCAGCAGCCGGGGCGGCACAGATACGCAGTATTTT. Protein sequence: CASSRGGTDTQYF.

Many counts were recorded for this clonotype. The chain combines TRBV5-1 with TRBJ2-7, with D unclear. Germline loops: CDR1 SGHRS, CDR2 YFSETQ. V lost 0 bases and J lost 0, with 7 bases in between. This CDR3 spans 14 amino acids. Written as DNA, the CDR3 is TGCGCCAGCAGCTTGGTCGCCAGCTCCTACGAGCAGTACTTC. This gives the protein CASSLVASSYEQYF.

This clonotype was detected many times. V and J are TRBV20-1 and TRBJ2-5, with 8 positions matching TRBD2. CDR3 length: 16 residues. Losses at the gene ends were 0 bases for V and 0 bases for J; bases not matched to a gene: 6. CDR1 is DFQATT, CDR2 SNEGSKA, per germline (reference sequence). CDR3: CSARDLSGANQETQYF. The CDR3 DNA reads TGCAGTGCTAGAGATCTTAGCGGGGCAAACCAAGAGACCCAGTACTTC.

Many counts were recorded for this clonotype. This chain connects TRBV20-1 to TRBJ2-7; a possible D gene is TRBD2 (5 bases). V lost 3 bases to trimming and J lost 1 base, with 10 bases between them. The CDR3 covers 13 residues. Per the germline V gene, CDR1 is DFQATT and CDR2 is SNEGSKA (reference sequence). The CDR3 loop reads CSARKAASYEQYF. CDR3 coding DNA: TGCAGTGCTAGGAAAGCGGCGTCCTACGAGCAGTACTTC.

This clonotype was seen many times. The CDR3 reads CASSSQRDRETQYF. CDR3 nucleotides: TGTGCCAGCAGCTCCCAGCGTGACAGAGAGACCCAGTACTTC. J is TRBJ2-5 and V is TRBV7-9; D might be TRBD1 (5 bases). Trimming cost V 4 bases and J 4 bases, with 13 bases left between them. This CDR3 has 14 residues. The germline V gene has CDR1 SEHNR and CDR2 FQNEAQ (reference sequence).

About this clonotype itself: The junction and the germline gene differ at one end; a read error may be behind it. The V gene is TRBV20-1, the J gene TRBJ2-6; D not certain. There are 14 residues in the CDR3. Germline V gene lookup returns CDR1 DFQATT and CDR2 SNEGSKA (reference sequence). CDR3 region: CTARSLSGANVLTF. The CDR3, as DNA: TGCACTGCTAGATCCCTATCTGGGGCCAACGTCCTGACTTTC.

This clonotype was observed many times. The gene calls are TRBV6-1 and TRBJ2-1; 8 bases map to TRBD2. This CDR3 region has 14 residues. Losses at the gene ends were 6 bases for V and 7 bases for J; bases not matched to a gene: 8. Germline CDR1 MNHNS, CDR2 SASEGT. CDR3 bases: TGTGCCAGCAGGGCAAGGCGGGGGGCAAATGAGCAGTTCTTC. Protein product: CASRARRGANEQFF.

Comments on this clonotype: This may be a read error: a much more frequent sequence differs by one nucleotide. The V and J genes are TRBV7-9 and TRBJ2-3; TRBD2 aligns across 7 bases. In germline, CDR1 is SEHNR, CDR2 FQNEAQ (reference sequence). CDR3 length: 17 amino acids. The trim removed 5 bases at V and 4 bases at J, leaving 15 bases unmatched. The CDR3 bases are TGTGCCAGCAGCCAAGTTGGGGGGGGGATCCTCCCAGATACGCAGTATTTT. Translation: CASSQVGGGILPDTQYF.

This clonotype appeared a few times. The chain employs TRBV29-1 and TRBJ1-2, with D maybe TRBD1 (5 bases). The CDR3 runs to 17 residues. V dropped 0 bases and J dropped 0 bases, with 17 bases sitting between them. Germline V gene lookup returns CDR1 SQVTM and CDR2 ANQGSEA. The CDR3: CSVEDQFRGLANYGYTF. DNA for the CDR3: TGCAGCGTTGAAGATCAGTTTAGGGGTCTAGCTAACTATGGCTACACCTTC.

This clonotype was recorded at least ten times. This chain connects TRBV3-1 to TRBJ2-3; D is unclear. This CDR3 comprises 11 residues. CDR1 and CDR2 (germline): LGHDT, YNNKEL (reference sequence). Trimming cost V 5 bases and J 4 bases, with 4 bases left between them. The CDR3 DNA is TGTGCCAGCAGCAAGCCAGATACGCAGTATTTT. This encodes CASSKPDTQYF.

A word on this clonotype: Given a much more abundant clone one base away, this may be a read error. Here the CDR3 DNA reads TGCGCCAGCAGCTTGACCGGATCTGGGGATACGCAGCATTTT. This encodes CASSLTGSGDTQHF. V is TRBV5-1 and J is TRBJ2-3; D gene unclear. The J call may be faulty, since TRBJ1-5 better matches the DNA end. Germline V lookup: CDR1 SGHRS, CDR2 YFSETQ. The CDR3 has 14 amino acids.

The rearrangement links TRBV20-1 to TRBJ1-1; D is uncertain. The V gene's germline CDR1 is DFQATT and CDR2 SNEGSKA (reference sequence). The CDR3 is made up of 11 amino acids. V lost 3 bases and J 1 base, leaving 3 bases between the germline ends. CDR3 bases: TGCAGTGCTAGCCCGAACACTGAAGCTTTCTTT. Protein sequence: CSASPNTEAFF.

As for this clonotype: The CDR3 does not end in the conserved phenylalanine or tryptophan, so this is likely a read error. V gene TRBV19 combines with J gene TRBJ2-2; TRBD1 matches 7 bases. CDR3 length: 16 amino acids. V lost 10 bases to trimming and J lost 0 bases; unmatched junction nucleotides: 11. Germline V lookup: CDR1 LNHDA, CDR2 SQIVND (reference sequence). The CDR3, as DNA: TGTGCCACCCAGGCCCAGGGGGACGCGAACACCGGGGAGCTGTTTCTT. Its protein is CATQAQGDANTGELFL.

This clonotype is classed as medium-sized (0.01 to 0.1%). The chain is built from TRBV7-8 and TRBJ2-2; D is uncertain. The germline CDR1 and CDR2 sequences are SGHVS and FQNEAQ. The CDR3 is made up of 14 amino acids. V was cut by 6 bases and J by 5 bases, with 13 bases left in between. CDR3 in DNA: TGTGCCAGCAGGCTAGGGTTCTCAACCGGGGAGCTGTTTTTT. This encodes CASRLGFSTGELFF.

Details on this clonotype: A read error likely explains this, since a far larger clone differs by one base. This chain joins TRBV14 and TRBJ1-1; D is perhaps TRBD1 (5 bases). The J call may be faulty, since TRBJ1-6 better matches the DNA end. The germline V gene encodes CDR1 SGHDN and CDR2 FVKESK. CDR3 length equals 15 residues. CDR3 loop: CASRQDKGQWSPLHF. CDR3 DNA sequence: TGTGCCAGCAGACAAGACAAGGGGCAATGGTCACCCCTCCACTTT.

There are many counts of this clonotype. J is TRBJ1-4 and V is TRBV11-2, with D unresolved. The CDR3 length is 16 residues. Germline V gene lookup returns CDR1 SGHAT and CDR2 FQNNGV. V was pared by 1 base and J by 4 bases, with 13 bases between. Here the CDR3 DNA reads TGTGCCAGCAGCTTAGTCTTCGGGCGGGATAATGAAAAACTGTTTTTT. Translated, it gives CASSLVFGRDNEKLFF.

This clonotype has a handful of counts. This chain links TRBV11-2 with TRBJ1-1; D perhaps matches TRBD1 (6 bases). The V gene lost 6 bases and the J gene lost 0 bases, with 14 bases spanning the gap. Germline V gene sequence: CDR1 SGHAT, CDR2 FQNNGV. The CDR3 contains 15 residues. The DNA of the CDR3 is TGTGCCAGCAGTCTTAAAGGACAGCTGAACACTGAAGCTTTCTTT. Encoded protein: CASSLKGQLNTEAFF. Together with reference TRBV11-2 and TRBJ1-1, the CDR3 gives the full variable domain: EAGVAQSPRYKIIEKRQSVAFWCNPISGHATLYWYQQILGQGPKLLIQFQNNGVVDDSQLPKDRFSAERLKGVDSTLKIQPAKLEDSAVYLCASSLKGQLNTEAFFGQGTRLTVV.

Ten or more counts support this clonotype. The rearrangement uses TRBV7-9 and TRBJ1-1; a possible D gene is TRBD1 (5 bases). CDR1 is SEHNR, CDR2 FQNEAQ, per germline (reference sequence). Deletions cut 8 bases from V and 0 bases from J, with 10 bases between. This CDR3 is 13 amino acids long. The CDR3 nucleotides are TGTGCCAGCGGGGCCGGACTGAACACTGAAGCTTTCTTT. Amino acid sequence: CASGAGLNTEAFF.